These T cell receptor beta chains were read from a single sample in a study of blood T cell repertoires in COVID-19. Some clones are missing from TCRdb's copy, which holds only in-frame ones; the method was immunoSEQ multiplex PCR. The sample holds hundreds of thousands of clones, 75% to 90% seen once. The sequencing input was peripheral blood. Every receptor here comes from a middle-aged man with acute or convalescent COVID-19. The CDR3 runs from the conserved cysteine through the conserved F or W. Each record gives: V gene, clone size, D gene, J gene, CDR3 protein, CDR3 DNA. D genes are given only for firm matches. Only some rows state a clone size, as once, few, many or a class for expanded clones.

V gene: TRBV7-3
clone size: -
D gene: -
J gene: TRBJ1-2
CDR3 protein: CASSADGGRVVGYTF
CDR3 DNA: TGTGCCAGCAGCGCTGATGGTGGCAGGGTGGTGGGCTACACCTTC

V gene: TRBV19
clone size: -
D gene: TRBD1
J gene: TRBJ1-1
CDR3 protein: CASSLQGTTEAFF
CDR3 DNA: TGTGCCAGTAGCTTACAGGGGACCACTGAAGCTTTCTTT

V gene: TRBV10-1
clone size: -
D gene: TRBD2
J gene: TRBJ2-3
CDR3 protein: CASSLAGADTQYF
CDR3 DNA: TGCGCCAGCAGTCTAGCGGGAGCAGATACGCAGTATTTT

V gene: TRBV7-2
clone size: -
D gene: TRBD1
J gene: TRBJ2-4
CDR3 protein: CASSFDRALAKNIQYF
CDR3 DNA: TGTGCCAGCAGTTTTGACAGGGCTCTAGCCAAAAACATTCAGTACTTC

V gene: TRBV6-5
clone size: -
D gene: TRBD1
J gene: TRBJ1-6
CDR3 protein: CASSPDGQGYSPLHF
CDR3 DNA: TGTGCCAGCAGCCCCGACGGACAGGGCTATTCACCCCTCCACTTT

V gene: TRBV28
clone size: -
D gene: -
J gene: TRBJ1-1
CDR3 protein: CASSLAGRSAEAFF
CDR3 DNA: TGTGCCAGCAGTTTGGCTGGGCGTTCCGCTGAAGCTTTCTTT

V gene: TRBV27
clone size: -
D gene: TRBD1
J gene: TRBJ2-5
CDR3 protein: CASSWTGRETQYF
CDR3 DNA: TGTGCCAGCAGTTGGACAGGGCGGGAGACCCAGTACTTC

V gene: TRBV18
clone size: -
D gene: TRBD1
J gene: TRBJ1-1
CDR3 protein: CASSRDRDFGNTEAFF
CDR3 DNA: TGTGCCAGCTCACGGGACAGAGATTTTGGGAACACTGAAGCTTTCTTT

V gene: TRBV6-5
clone size: -
D gene: TRBD1
J gene: TRBJ2-5
CDR3 protein: CASSRFRDRGETQYF
CDR3 DNA: TGTGCCAGCAGTCGTTTCCGGGACAGGGGTGAGACCCAGTACTTC

V gene: TRBV19
clone size: -
D gene: TRBD1
J gene: TRBJ2-1
CDR3 protein: CASQWTGDPYNEQFF
CDR3 DNA: TGTGCCAGTCAATGGACAGGGGACCCATACAATGAGCAGTTCTTC

V gene: TRBV6-2/TRBV6-3
clone size: -
D gene: -
J gene: TRBJ2-3
CDR3 protein: CASSQSARAPDTQYF
CDR3 DNA: TGTGCCAGCAGCCAATCAGCGAGGGCCCCAGATACGCAGTATTTT

V gene: TRBV5-1
clone size: -
D gene: TRBD2
J gene: TRBJ2-3
CDR3 protein: CASSLVASGSGTDTQYF
CDR3 DNA: TGCGCCAGCAGCTTGGTAGCTAGCGGGAGCGGGACAGATACGCAGTATTTT

V gene: TRBV5-1
clone size: -
D gene: TRBD2
J gene: TRBJ2-1
CDR3 protein: CASSFGGLAGGRNEQFF
CDR3 DNA: TGCGCCAGCAGCTTTGGGGGACTAGCGGGAGGTCGAAATGAGCAGTTCTTC

V gene: TRBV11-3
clone size: -
D gene: -
J gene: TRBJ2-3
CDR3 protein: CASSSPLADTQYF
CDR3 DNA: TGTGCCAGCAGCTCGCCCCTTGCGGATACGCAGTATTTT

V gene: TRBV6-5
clone size: -
D gene: TRBD1
J gene: TRBJ1-2
CDR3 protein: CASSYGTGVGYTF
CDR3 DNA: TGTGCCAGCAGTTACGGGACAGGAGTTGGCTACACCTTC

V gene: TRBV9
clone size: -
D gene: TRBD2
J gene: TRBJ2-3
CDR3 protein: CAGSVVGLAGDTQYF
CDR3 DNA: TGTGCCGGCAGCGTAGTGGGACTAGCGGGAGATACGCAGTATTTT

V gene: TRBV25-1
clone size: -
D gene: -
J gene: TRBJ1-2
CDR3 protein: CASSERGGYGYTF
CDR3 DNA: TGTGCCAGCAGTGAAAGGGGGGGCTATGGCTACACCTTC

V gene: TRBV4-3
clone size: -
D gene: TRBD2
J gene: TRBJ2-5
CDR3 protein: CASSQTSGPQETQYF
CDR3 DNA: TGCGCCAGCAGCCAGACTAGCGGGCCCCAAGAGACCCAGTACTTC

V gene: TRBV7-2
clone size: few
D gene: -
J gene: TRBJ2-7
CDR3 protein: CASRPTRGHGSYEQYF
CDR3 DNA: TGTGCCAGCAGACCGACGAGAGGTCACGGCTCCTACGAGCAGTACTTC

V gene: TRBV18
clone size: -
D gene: TRBD1
J gene: TRBJ1-2
CDR3 protein: CASSPPDREFAIDGYTF
CDR3 DNA: TGTGCCAGCTCACCACCCGACAGGGAATTCGCTATCGATGGCTACACCTTC

V gene: TRBV5-1
clone size: -
D gene: -
J gene: TRBJ2-1
CDR3 protein: CASSQGGGNWEQFF
CDR3 DNA: TGCGCCAGCAGCCAGGGTGGAGGGAACTGGGAGCAGTTCTTC

V gene: TRBV5-1
clone size: -
D gene: TRBD2
J gene: TRBJ2-2
CDR3 protein: CASSPSGRGGGELFF
CDR3 DNA: TGCGCCAGCAGCCCCAGCGGGAGGGGAGGCGGGGAGCTGTTTTTT

V gene: TRBV30
clone size: -
D gene: -
J gene: TRBJ1-4
CDR3 protein: CAWNVGGASGEKLFF
CDR3 DNA: TGTGCCTGGAATGTGGGGGGTGCGTCAGGGGAAAAACTGTTTTTT

V gene: TRBV29-1
clone size: few
D gene: -
J gene: TRBJ1-1
CDR3 protein: CSVLGAAMNTEAFF
CDR3 DNA: TGCAGCGTACTGGGGGCAGCGATGAACACTGAAGCTTTCTTT

V gene: TRBV19
clone size: -
D gene: TRBD2
J gene: TRBJ2-3
CDR3 protein: CASSTWTSGREDTQYF
CDR3 DNA: TGTGCCAGTAGTACCTGGACTAGCGGGAGAGAAGATACGCAGTATTTT

V gene: TRBV2
clone size: few
D gene: TRBD1
J gene: TRBJ1-5
CDR3 protein: CASRAGTENQPQHF
CDR3 DNA: TGTGCCAGCAGGGCCGGGACAGAGAATCAGCCCCAGCATTTT

V gene: TRBV7-6
clone size: once
D gene: TRBD2
J gene: TRBJ2-4
CDR3 protein: CASSFSIGGKGKNIQYF
CDR3 DNA: TGTGCCAGCAGCTTCTCAATCGGGGGGAAAGGCAAAAACATTCAGTACTTC

V gene: TRBV7-8
clone size: few
D gene: -
J gene: TRBJ1-2
CDR3 protein: CASSFGDGGYTF
CDR3 DNA: TGTGCCAGCAGCTTCGGAGATGGTGGCTACACCTTC

V gene: TRBV19
clone size: -
D gene: -
J gene: TRBJ1-5
CDR3 protein: CASRAAGSYSNQPQHF
CDR3 DNA: TGTGCCAGTAGGGCGGCGGGAAGCTATAGCAATCAGCCCCAGCATTTT

V gene: TRBV30
clone size: -
D gene: TRBD1
J gene: TRBJ1-4
CDR3 protein: CAWSLRFGDRAEKLFF
CDR3 DNA: TGTGCCTGGAGTCTGCGATTTGGGGACAGGGCTGAAAAACTGTTTTTT

V gene: TRBV24-1
clone size: -
D gene: TRBD2
J gene: TRBJ2-1
CDR3 protein: CATSDSRLAGIQNEQFF
CDR3 DNA: TGTGCCACCAGTGATTCCCGACTAGCGGGAATTCAAAATGAGCAGTTCTTC

V gene: TRBV19
clone size: -
D gene: -
J gene: TRBJ2-7
CDR3 protein: CASSSGTDLYEQYF
CDR3 DNA: TGTGCCAGTAGTTCCGGGACTGATCTTTACGAGCAGTACTTC

V gene: TRBV5-1
clone size: -
D gene: TRBD1
J gene: TRBJ1-3
CDR3 protein: CASSLDVTGGGNTIYF
CDR3 DNA: TGCGCCAGCAGCTTGGATGTGACAGGGGGAGGAAACACCATATATTTT

V gene: TRBV4-1
clone size: -
D gene: TRBD1
J gene: TRBJ2-7
CDR3 protein: CASSHLGQGGYEQYF
CDR3 DNA: TGCGCCAGCAGCCATTTGGGACAGGGGGGATACGAGCAGTACTTC

V gene: TRBV27
clone size: -
D gene: -
J gene: TRBJ2-2
CDR3 protein: CASSYYSNTGELFF
CDR3 DNA: TGTGCCAGCAGTTACTACTCGAACACCGGGGAGCTGTTTTTT

V gene: TRBV2
clone size: -
D gene: TRBD1
J gene: TRBJ1-3
CDR3 protein: CASSEDRVGNTIYF
CDR3 DNA: TGTGCCAGCAGTGAGGACAGGGTGGGAAACACCATATATTTT

V gene: TRBV2
clone size: -
D gene: -
J gene: TRBJ1-3
CDR3 protein: CASRLGQFSSGNTIYF
CDR3 DNA: TGTGCCAGCCGATTAGGACAGTTCAGCTCTGGAAACACCATATATTTT

V gene: TRBV7-6
clone size: -
D gene: TRBD2
J gene: TRBJ2-1
CDR3 protein: CASSPRVLAGDEQFF
CDR3 DNA: TGTGCCAGCAGCCCAAGGGTCCTAGCGGGAGATGAGCAGTTCTTC

V gene: TRBV6-4
clone size: -
D gene: -
J gene: TRBJ2-3
CDR3 protein: CASSEGRGEADTQYF
CDR3 DNA: TGTGCCAGCAGTGAAGGCAGGGGAGAGGCAGATACGCAGTATTTT

V gene: TRBV11-3
clone size: -
D gene: -
J gene: TRBJ2-7
CDR3 protein: CASSLYNTYEQYF
CDR3 DNA: TGTGCCAGCAGCTTGTACAACACCTACGAGCAGTACTTC

V gene: TRBV30
clone size: -
D gene: TRBD1
J gene: TRBJ2-1
CDR3 protein: CAWSGGTGNEQFF
CDR3 DNA: TGTGCCTGGAGTGGCGGGACAGGCAATGAGCAGTTCTTC

V gene: TRBV11-3
clone size: -
D gene: -
J gene: TRBJ1-1
CDR3 protein: CASSSTGLHTEAFF
CDR3 DNA: TGTGCCAGCAGTTCTACAGGATTACACACTGAAGCTTTCTTT

V gene: TRBV30
clone size: -
D gene: -
J gene: TRBJ1-2
CDR3 protein: CAWSVDRGSGYTF
CDR3 DNA: TGTGCCTGGAGTGTCGATAGGGGAAGTGGCTACACCTTC

V gene: TRBV4-2
clone size: -
D gene: -
J gene: TRBJ1-6
CDR3 protein: CASSQDGSDRSSYNSPLHF
CDR3 DNA: TGTGCCAGCAGCCAAGATGGTTCCGACAGGAGCTCCTATAATTCACCCCTCCACTTT

V gene: TRBV4-2
clone size: -
D gene: TRBD2
J gene: TRBJ2-1
CDR3 protein: CASSQDAGGYNEQFF
CDR3 DNA: TGTGCCAGCAGCCAAGATGCGGGAGGTTACAATGAGCAGTTCTTC

V gene: TRBV19
clone size: once
D gene: TRBD1
J gene: TRBJ2-3
CDR3 protein: CASSIPPGQGTFTDTQYF
CDR3 DNA: TGTGCCAGTAGTATCCCCCCGGGACAGGGAACCTTCACAGATACGCAGTATTTT

V gene: TRBV2
clone size: -
D gene: -
J gene: TRBJ1-2
CDR3 protein: CASALGGRGNYGYTF
CDR3 DNA: TGTGCCAGCGCCCTTGGTGGGAGGGGAAACTATGGCTACACCTTC

V gene: TRBV18
clone size: -
D gene: TRBD2
J gene: TRBJ2-2
CDR3 protein: CASSLIGAGLGELFF
CDR3 DNA: TGTGCCAGCTCACTGATCGGAGCGGGACTCGGGGAGCTGTTTTTT

V gene: TRBV27
clone size: -
D gene: TRBD1
J gene: TRBJ1-4
CDR3 protein: CASRTGYVGEKLFF
CDR3 DNA: TGTGCCAGCAGGACAGGGTACGTTGGTGAAAAACTGTTTTTT

V gene: TRBV29-1
clone size: -
D gene: TRBD1
J gene: TRBJ2-1
CDR3 protein: CSARLISRTGGVYNEQFF
CDR3 DNA: TGCAGCGCACGCCTAATCTCCCGGACAGGGGGCGTCTACAATGAGCAGTTCTTC

V gene: TRBV27
clone size: -
D gene: TRBD1
J gene: TRBJ1-2
CDR3 protein: CASSLLLSGGGYTF
CDR3 DNA: TGTGCCAGCAGTCTTCTCCTATCAGGGGGTGGCTACACCTTC

V gene: TRBV7-9
clone size: -
D gene: -
J gene: TRBJ2-1
CDR3 protein: CAGGAEQFF
CDR3 DNA: TGTGCCGGGGGGGCTGAGCAGTTCTTC